Listed here are 26 T cell receptor beta chains from one sample, sequenced in a study of OX40 agonist ivuxolimab in advanced cancers. Clones were read by immunoSEQ multiplex PCR, and TCRdb kept only the in-frame ones, dropping some. The table includes nearly 110,000 clones, 85% to 95% detected once. Here the sequenced sample was CD4+ or CD8+ T cells sorted from blood, taken in a trial of the OX40 agonist ivuxolimab. Receptors originate from an adult with an advanced solid tumor such as melanoma, head and neck, liver or kidney cancer.

The chain has TRBV28 and TRBJ1-1; D unclear. The germline V and J ends were trimmed by 2 bases and 6 bases, with 10 bases remaining between them. This CDR3 has 13 residues. Germline loops: CDR1 MDHEN, CDR2 SYDVKM. Here the CDR3 DNA reads TGTGCCAGCAGTTTACCGACATTCTCTGAAGCTTTCTTT. Translating gives CASSLPTFSEAFF.

This sequence joins TRBV7-9 and TRBJ1-4; 9 bases map to TRBD1. Germline CDR1 SEHNR, CDR2 FQNEAQ (reference sequence). This CDR3 has 15 amino acids. Germline trimming cut 5 bases from V and 8 bases from J; bases unmatched to any gene: 9. Here the CDR3 DNA reads TGTGCCAGCAGCGTACAGGGGGCCCAGAGAGAAAAACTGTTTTTT. Amino acid sequence: CASSVQGAQREKLFF.

This rearrangement joins TRBV30 to TRBJ2-1; no definite D call. Trimming stripped 5 bases from V and 0 bases from J, with 11 bases between. This CDR3 contains 14 residues. Germline CDR1 is GTSNPN and CDR2 is SVGIG (reference sequence). CDR3 loop: CAWGTGFSYNEQFF. CDR3 bases: TGTGCCTGGGGTACGGGTTTCTCCTACAATGAGCAGTTCTTC.

This chain links TRBV2 with TRBJ2-7, with D unclear. Trimming took off 3 bases at V and 0 bases at J, with 9 bases between the two ends. This CDR3 region has 14 residues. The germline V gene encodes CDR1 SNHLY and CDR2 FYNNEI. CDR3 amino acids: CASSDWTSSYEQYF. The CDR3 region has the DNA TGTGCCAGCAGTGATTGGACCAGCTCCTACGAGCAGTACTTC.

This chain uses TRBV18 with TRBJ2-2; the match to TRBD1 covers 8 bases. CDR1 is KGHSH and CDR2 is LQKENI in the germline V gene. The J segment lost 3 bases and the V segment lost 1 base, leaving 16 bases of the junction unmatched. This CDR3 has 20 residues. The CDR3 DNA is TGTGCCAGCTCACCACTCAGACTTTATCTTGGACAGGGCGACACCGGGGAGCTGTTTTTT. It translates to CASSPLRLYLGQGDTGELFF.

V usage is TRBV30 and J usage is TRBJ2-7, with no clear D. This CDR3 spans 14 amino acids. Germline assignment: CDR1 GTSNPN and CDR2 SVGIG (reference sequence). Trimming pared 0 bases from V and 6 bases from J, leaving 15 bases between. The CDR3 coding sequence is TGTGCCTGGAGTGTAGGCCTGGTTAGGCTCGAGCAGTACTTC. Amino acids: CAWSVGLVRLEQYF.

V usage is TRBV27 and J usage is TRBJ2-7; 7 bases match TRBD2. CDR3 size: 13 residues. Germline V CDR1 and CDR2: MNHEY, SMNVEV (reference sequence). With V trimmed by 5 bases and J by 1 base, 2 bases remained unmatched. The CDR3 DNA is TGTGCCAGCAGTGGGGGGGGTTCCTACGAGCAGTACTTC. Encoded protein: CASSGGGSYEQYF.

The CDR3 here is CASSQDLWLAGGPRTGELFF. CDR3 DNA: TGTGCCAGCAGCCAAGATCTGTGGCTAGCGGGAGGGCCGCGAACCGGGGAGCTGTTTTTT. This chain connects TRBV4-2 to TRBJ2-2; TRBD2 aligns across 12 bases. Germline CDR1 and CDR2: LGHNA and YNFKEQ. CDR3 length equals 20 residues. The J segment lost 5 bases and the V segment lost 0 bases, leaving 13 bases of the junction unmatched.

The chain combines TRBV10-2 with TRBJ1-1; TRBD1 matches at 8 bases. Germline CDR1 is WSHSY and CDR2 is SAAADI. J gave up 5 bases and V 6 bases, and 5 bases lay outside the gene matches. CDR3 size: 13 residues. This chain's CDR3 is CASSLDRGTEAFF. DNA for the CDR3: TGCGCCAGCAGCCTAGACAGGGGAACTGAAGCTTTCTTT.

The genes are TRBV12-5 and TRBJ1-2; perhaps TRBD1 as D (6 bases). Between the trimmed V and J ends, which lost 5 bases and 8 bases, there was a span of 12 bases. Germline V lookup: CDR1 LGHNT, CDR2 FRNRAP. The CDR3 consists of 12 residues. The DNA for the CDR3 is TGTGCTAGTGGTGCACAGGGCCGAGGCTACACCTTC. This translates into CASGAQGRGYTF.

The chain employs TRBV7-3 and TRBJ2-1; D possibly corresponds to TRBD2 (5 bases). Trimming shortened V by 5 bases and J by 0 bases, and 20 bases separated the two germline ends. CDR3 length: 18 residues. Per germline, CDR1 SGHTA and CDR2 FQGTGA. The CDR3 protein is CASSPRGTDPSSYNEQFF. CDR3 bases: TGTGCCAGCAGCCCCCGGGGAACGGACCCGAGCTCCTACAATGAGCAGTTCTTC. The full variable domain, rest sourced from reference TRBV7-3 and TRBJ2-1, is GAGVSQTPSNKVTEKGKYVELRCDPISGHTALYWYRQSLGQGPEFLIYFQGTGAADDSGLPNDRFFAVRPEGSVSTLKIQRTERGDSAVYLCASSPRGTDPSSYNEQFFGPGTRLTVL.

The V gene is TRBV9, the J gene TRBJ1-6; D call uncertain. The CDR3 is 16 residues long. Germline V gene lookup returns CDR1 SGDLS and CDR2 YYNGEE. V lost 2 bases to trimming and J lost 0 bases, with 9 bases between them. The CDR3 DNA follows: TGTGCCAGCAGCGTCGGGCAAAGCTCCTATAATTCACCCCTCCACTTT. It yields the protein CASSVGQSSYNSPLHF.

The rearrangement joins TRBV5-1 to TRBJ2-6; D not certain. This CDR3 region has 17 residues. Germline CDR1 is SGHRS and CDR2 is YFSETQ. V lost 0 bases and J lost 0, with 10 bases in between. The CDR3 sequence: CASSLVGRSSGANVLTF. In DNA form, the CDR3 reads TGCGCCAGCAGCTTGGTAGGCAGAAGCTCTGGGGCCAACGTCCTGACTTTC.

This chain joins TRBV28 and TRBJ2-2, with 7 bases that match TRBD2. Germline loops: CDR1 MDHEN, CDR2 SYDVKM. This CDR3 has 15 amino acids. The ends lost 2 bases at V and 7 bases at J; junction bases unmatched: 7. CDR3 sequence: CASSLAGARVGELFF. The CDR3 bases are TGTGCCAGCAGTTTAGCGGGAGCCCGCGTCGGGGAGCTGTTTTTT.

The chain combines TRBV5-4 with TRBJ2-5; no definite D call. Germline V gives CDR1 SGHNT, CDR2 YYREEE (reference sequence). CDR3 length: 13 residues. With 0 bases removed from V and 5 bases from J, the gap between germline ends came to 8 bases. This CDR3 is CASSLAQTETQYF. DNA for the CDR3: TGTGCCAGCAGCTTGGCCCAGACGGAGACCCAGTACTTC.

The rearrangement links TRBV4-1 to TRBJ2-7; no firm D call. This CDR3 is 13 amino acids long. Germline CDR1 reads MGHRA; CDR2 reads YSYEKL. V was shortened by 0 bases and J by 7 bases, with 10 bases between the two germline ends. The CDR3 bases are TGCGCCAGCAGCCAAGATCACAGCTCGGAGCAGTACTTC. This codes for CASSQDHSSEQYF.

The chain joins TRBV18 to TRBJ1-5; 8 bases match TRBD1. Germline CDR1 is KGHSH and CDR2 is LQKENI. V shed 3 bases and J 0 bases; nucleotides not matched to a gene: 19. The CDR3 totals 21 residues. CDR3 residues: CASSPPNPTPGTGYSNQPQHF. As DNA, the CDR3 is TGTGCCAGCTCACCGCCAAACCCAACCCCCGGGACAGGCTATAGCAATCAGCCCCAGCATTTT.

V and J are TRBV5-4 and TRBJ1-2; tentatively, D is TRBD1 (5 bases). The CDR3 spans 14 residues. The germline V and J ends were trimmed by 3 bases and 8 bases, with 17 bases remaining between them. Germline loops: CDR1 SGHNT, CDR2 YYREEE (reference sequence). This CDR3 is CASSSRDSAGGYTF. The DNA for the CDR3 is TGTGCCAGCAGCTCCCGGGACTCCGCGGGGGGCTACACCTTC. Using reference TRBV5-4 and TRBJ1-2 for the parts outside the CDR3, the full variable domain is ETGVTQSPTHLIKTRGQQVTLRCSSQSGHNTVSWYQQALGQGPQFIFQYYREEENGRGNFPPRFSGLQFPNYSSELNVNALELDDSALYLCASSSRDSAGGYTFGSGTRLTVV.

The CDR3: CASSITRGGKEGTEAFF. In DNA form, the CDR3 reads TGTGCCAGTAGTATAACCCGAGGGGGTAAGGAGGGTACTGAAGCTTTCTTT. The chain has TRBV19 and TRBJ1-1; tentative D call: TRBD1 (6 bases). CDR1 and CDR2 from the germline V gene are LNHDA and SQIVND (reference sequence). Trimming shortened V by 2 bases and J by 5 bases, and 21 bases separated the two germline ends. The CDR3 consists of 17 residues.

The rearrangement uses TRBV6-1 and TRBJ1-5; D may be TRBD1 (6 bases). Germline assignment: CDR1 MNHNS and CDR2 SASEGT. The CDR3 sequence is 14 residues long. V was shortened by 7 bases and J by 7 bases, with 17 bases between the two germline ends. The CDR3 region has the DNA TGTGCCAGCACCCTAAGGGGGATTGGACAGCCCCAGCATTTT. As protein: CASTLRGIGQPQHF.

This chain uses TRBV11-2 with TRBJ1-1, with D uncertain. Germline V gives CDR1 SGHAT, CDR2 FQNNGV. CDR3 size: 14 residues. V was clipped by 5 bases and J by 4 bases, with 14 bases between them. The CDR3 here is CASSQEHQFTEAFF. CDR3 DNA sequence: TGTGCCAGCAGCCAGGAGCACCAATTCACTGAAGCTTTCTTT.

The CDR3 DNA is TGTGCCAGCAGTTCCCCCGGACAGGACTATGGCTACACCTTC. Translated, it gives CASSSPGQDYGYTF. The chain is built from TRBV28 and TRBJ1-2; TRBD1 agrees at 7 bases. The junction had 5 bases not matched to a gene; V was cut back by 4 bases and J by 3 bases. The CDR3 extends over 14 amino acids. Germline V gene sequence: CDR1 MDHEN, CDR2 SYDVKM.

The genes are TRBV20-1 and TRBJ2-7, with D unclear. Germline CDR1 is DFQATT and CDR2 is SNEGSKA (reference sequence). CDR3 size: 11 residues. The V end was cut by 3 bases, the J end by 7 bases, with 10 bases between. CDR3 sequence (DNA): TGCAGTGCTAGTTTGCGCCGGGAGCAGTACTTC. Translation: CSASLRREQYF.

This chain uses TRBV6-1 with TRBJ1-5; D is undetermined. Trimming cost V 7 bases and J 2 bases, with 12 bases left between them. The CDR3 is 14 residues long. Germline values: CDR1 MNHNS, CDR2 SASEGT. In nucleotides, the CDR3 is TGTGCCAGCACAAGTGGGCAGGGCAATCAGCCCCAGCATTTT. This sequence encodes CASTSGQGNQPQHF.

V is TRBV27 and J is TRBJ1-2; D is undetermined. V was cut by 6 bases and J by 1 base, with 15 bases left in between. This CDR3 comprises 15 residues. In germline, CDR1 is MNHEY, CDR2 SMNVEV (reference sequence). The CDR3 sequence is CASRFTSTVNYGYTF. The DNA for the CDR3 is TGTGCCAGCAGATTTACTTCCACAGTTAACTATGGCTACACCTTC.

The chain recombines TRBV21-1 with TRBJ1-1; the table's D gene call, TRBD1, was not cross checked with the DNA. TRBV21-1 is a pseudogene. This CDR3 is built from 12 residues. The CDR3 DNA is TGTGCCAGGGGGCAGCTGAACACTGAAGCTTTCTTT. Translated: CARGQLNTEAFF.